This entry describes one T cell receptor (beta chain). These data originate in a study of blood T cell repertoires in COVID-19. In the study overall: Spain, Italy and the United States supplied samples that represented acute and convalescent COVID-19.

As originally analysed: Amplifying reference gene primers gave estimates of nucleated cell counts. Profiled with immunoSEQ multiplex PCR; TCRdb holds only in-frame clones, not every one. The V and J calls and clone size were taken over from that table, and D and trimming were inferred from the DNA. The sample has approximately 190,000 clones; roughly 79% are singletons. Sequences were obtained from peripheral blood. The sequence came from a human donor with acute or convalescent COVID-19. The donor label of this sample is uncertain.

The CDR3 loop reads CASSPMTSGKAREQYF. The CDR3 DNA follows: TGTGCCAGCTCACCAATGACTAGCGGGAAGGCGAGAGAGCAGTACTTC. The rearrangement uses TRBV18 and TRBJ2-7, with TRBD2 identical over 11 bases. This CDR3 has 16 amino acids. With V trimmed by 2 bases and J by 7 bases, 10 bases remained unmatched. The germline gives CDR1 KGHSH, CDR2 LQKENI.